The subject of this entry is one TCR beta chain. Its antigen is still unknown. Base qualities are not at hand, and no much larger clone is one base apart. This sample was taken from a study of blood T cell repertoires in COVID-19 (TCRdb year 2020). Concerning the study at large: Samples from collaborators originated in the United States, Italy and Spain and spanned both the acute and convalescent phases of COVID-19. The prospective study material was composed of cDNA or gDNA derived from T cells, B-cell-depleted T cells, or PBMCs. Deeply sampled blood TCRbeta repertoires from subjects exposed to, actively infected with, or recovered from COVID-19 were included in the dataset. The repertoires were made available in a free public database intended to serve as a resource for research on the immune response to SARS-CoV-2. Samples were obtained from the ongoing ImmuneRACE study (first 160 participants) and from 1,200 or so subjects provided by 6 global collaborators. A de-identified subject ID, COVID-19 status, age in years and sex were almost always included in the sample metadata. HLA class I and class II types, where available, came from metadata supplied by the sample provider rather than from assay-based typing.

Broader findings and caveats from the paper: The quantity of clinical and demographic metadata differed by source and by participant and was supplied without curation.

The junction shows trimming of 0 bases on V and 2 bases on J, plus 9 bases between the germline ends. Via the germline V gene, CDR1 is SGDLS and CDR2 YYNGEE. The CDR3 covers 15 residues, taking in both the cysteine and the phenylalanine. Only the CDR3 region is kept as DNA, spanning 45 bases read in frame from base 1. Whole blood was collected in K2EDTA tubes by collaborating institutions according to the institutions' own protocols. For TCRbeta analysis, collaborator samples were shipped as frozen whole blood, as isolated PBMCs, or as DNA extracted from either sample type. TCRbeta CDR3 regions were amplified from genomic DNA by means of the immunoSEQ Assay, a bias-controlled multiplex PCR. In the source study's methods: The number of nucleated cells in each sample was estimated from the amplification of reference gene primers within the assay. To quantify the absolute abundance of each unique TCRbeta CDR3 rearrangement, sequence reads were collapsed and filtered. For each sample, productive Simpson clonality was calculated by taking the square root of Simpson's diversity index across productive rearrangements. This immuneACCESS table, as held by TCRdb, lists in-frame sequences with V and J called but not all clones. Of the missing ones, under half trace to an unresolved V gene in checked studies; the others have no known cause. D and trimming come from the DNA, and the V and J calls and clone size come from that table. This sample comprises approximately 99,000 clones, 88% of them detected only once. The ten biggest clones cover under 3% of the sample.

The sequence was collected from a human donor in a cohort sampled during active COVID-19. Recombination linked TRBV9 to TRBJ1-3, and the D gene may be TRBD1, 6 bases matching. Sequenced input: peripheral blood. The CDR3 has the sequence CASSVDHRAGNTIYF. The nucleotides read TGTGCCAGCAGCGTAGACCACAGGGCTGGAAACACCATATATTTT.